Detailed here is one T cell receptor (beta chain). Its antigen is currently unknown. The sample belongs to a study of T cell repertoires in cytomegalovirus infection. On the study more broadly: Matching HLA type, along with CMV infection, was indicated by public TCR beta signatures. Study observations and caveats: CMV-specific TCR beta clonotypes restricted by HLA-C were the ones dominating the ex vivo response. Cumulative public TCR beta family frequency identified carriers of CMV plus the relevant HLA.

TCRdb re-called the reads through MiXCR, storing one row per CDR3 protein. The sample includes 84,000 or so distinct CDR3 sequences, about 44% seen only once; the top ten take just over 90%. The germline gives CDR1 DFQATT, CDR2 SNEGSKA (reference sequence). J gave up 1 base and V 0 bases, and 5 bases lay outside the gene matches. The CDR3 has 15 residues. V and J are TRBV20-1 and TRBJ2-5; 7 positions agree with TRBD1. The receptor comes from a human donor in good health (CMV status not recorded). Some clones in this sample may be carry-over from other donors' samples. The source was CD8+ T cells from cultured PBMCs, collected from culture after CMV antigen stimulation. CDR3 region: CSAREQGVGQETQYF. Here the CDR3 DNA reads TGCAGTGCTAGAGAGCAGGGGGTAGGCCAAGAGACCCAGTACTTC.